This T cell receptor (beta chain) comes out of a study of radiation and T cells in renal cell carcinoma. Treatment in this sample: treatment-naive control, cytoreductive nephrectomy. Controls included several female and over 10 male donors, resected 2011 to 2014. Regarding this clone: Its specificity is not known.

The repertoire was sequenced with immunoSEQ multiplex PCR; TCRdb's copy has only in-frame clones and lacks some. Among 15,000 to 20,000 clones, over 50% were seen once, and the ten largest hold roughly a third. Looked up from germline, CDR1 is SGHRS and CDR2 is YFSETQ. This CDR3 is 14 amino acids long. V lost 3 bases to trimming and J lost 11 bases; unmatched junction nucleotides: 12. Notes on the study in general: Intratumoral heterogeneity was not captured in these approximately 1 g regions. Compared with controls, irradiated tumors had more, larger dominant CDR3 motifs. In nephrectomy-only tumors, top 100 clonotypes averaged 43%, versus 54% irradiated.

The chain uses TRBV5-1 and TRBJ1-1; the match to TRBD1 covers 8 bases. The sequence was collected from a man aged 50-59 years with renal cell carcinoma. Sequenced here: tumor tissue, sampled from a patient whose treatment was nephrectomy without radiotherapy. The CDR3 region has the DNA TGCGCCAGCAGCTGGATGGACAGGGAGAGTACGGCTTTCTTT. Its protein is CASSWMDRESTAFF.